This TCR beta chain stems from a study of blood T cells in healthy people across ages (dated by TCRdb to the mid-2010s). For the study in its entirety: In model experiments, roughly one uniquely barcoded TCR beta cDNA molecule per two T cells was captured by template switching. Age-related changes in TCR beta repertoire diversity were measured in the study by deep sequencing normalized with unique cDNA molecular identifiers. Four age groups were formed from the donors: young (average approximately 15 years), middle-aged (approximately 41), aged (approximately 60) and long-lived (82). To avoid experimental bias, donors of different ages were distributed randomly across sequencing lanes. Using the same blood draw, the study looked at two additional independent replicas of 1 million unique cDNA reads for two donors, one aged 18 to 30 and the other aged 80 or older. The paper as a whole reports these results and caveats: Since profiling was done on bulk unsorted PBMCs, naive and antigen-experienced compartments could not be conclusively compared. Observed TCR beta diversity per million T cells fell roughly linearly with age, and a significant reduction was already apparent by age about 36. Compared with the aged group, the long-lived group had more naive CD4+ T cells, fewer expanded clones and increased TCR diversity, suggesting age selection. Estimates of total diversity from one million sequenced T cells were regarded as lower bounds and underestimates. The percentage of naive T cells measured by flow cytometry correlated strongly with observed TCR beta diversity. Donor CMV infection status was unknown, potentially confounding age-related changes in expanded clonotypes.

V loses 0 bases at its end and J loses 2 bases; junction bases beyond the gene matches: 4. Taken from the germline V gene, the CDR1 and CDR2 loops are ENHRY and SYGVKD. From cysteine to phenylalanine, the CDR3 is 17 amino acids long. Only the CDR3 portion is preserved as DNA: 51 bases, with reading frame beginning at the first base. The library came from 5' RACE. TCRdb lists the instrument as Illumina HiSeq 2500. A second PCR of about 7 to 12 cycles was run with a J-beta primer mix and a sample-barcoded 5' primer. A template-switch 5' adaptor carrying 12 random nucleotides introduced a unique molecular identifier onto each TCR beta cDNA molecule. Each sample yielded at least 2.5 million CDR3-containing paired-end reads. The Mint cDNA synthesis kit, primed by a TRBC-specific oligonucleotide, was used to synthesize first-strand cDNA from all RNA. All cDNA was treated with uracil-DNA glycosylase and then went through a first 18-cycle PCR with the universal primers M1SS and BC2_uni_R. In the paper's pipeline: For normalization, 1 million high-quality reads were randomly selected from each sample, with every read carrying a distinct molecular identifier. Reads with shared molecular identifiers were discarded instead of being binned into consensus sequences. MiTCR, with a Q25 quality threshold and the strictest error-elimination algorithm, was used for CDR3 identification, clonotype clustering and error correction. Lower-bound total TCR beta diversity was estimated with a nonparametric unseen species model using Euler transformation. The public reads were run again by TCRdb, first through fastp at Q25 and then through MiXCR, and only productive beta chains were kept. Entries are consolidated by CDR3 protein sequence, retaining the most common genes and DNA. These V and J calls rely on TCRdb rather than the paper's analysis. This sample holds roughly 900,000 distinct CDR3 sequences; 48% were observed only once. The ten largest clones represent around 15% of the sample.

This clonotype has a handful of counts. Its antigen has not been determined. No qualities accompany the bases; no much larger clone lies one base away. Systemically healthy Caucasian individuals from Russia, approximately 39 in total and aged roughly 6 to 100 years, were included as donors. Each donor gave ten milliliters of peripheral blood, collected into EDTA-treated Vacutainer tubes. Ficoll-Paque density-gradient centrifugation was used to isolate PBMCs, with at least 6.5 million per sample. Total RNA, at least 6 micrograms per sample, was extracted from PBMCs with Trizol reagent. For every donor, flow cytometry on a PBMC aliquot measured the percentage of naive CD45RAhigh/CD27high T cells.

The V and J segments used are TRBV10-3 and TRBJ1-5, with TRBD1 identical over 10 junction bases. The sample consisted of blood. The TCR sequence derives from a man aged 30 to 45 in good health. The nucleotide sequence is TGTGCCATCAGTGAGTCGGGACAGGGGATAGGCAATCAGCCCCAGCATTTT. It codes for CAISESGQGIGNQPQHF.